Below, one TCR beta chain is given with its context. CDR1 and CDR2 (germline): MDHEN, SYDVKM. The CDR3 sequence is 14 residues long. V was trimmed by 3 bases and J by 3 bases, leaving 12 bases between them. Produced via immunoSEQ multiplex PCR; TCRdb's table is partial and in-frame only. The sample yields about 110,000 clones, around 90% seen once. The data were taken from a study of T cell changes during pregnancy in multiple sclerosis. This TCR derives from a female donor with multiple sclerosis, enrolled in a pregnancy study. Here the sequenced sample was peripheral blood, taken in the third trimester of pregnancy. The chain recombines TRBV28 with TRBJ2-7; maybe TRBD1 (5 bases). In DNA, the CDR3 is TGTGCCAGCAGTTTGGCAGGGTTGGTCTACGAGCAGTACTTC. It codes for CASSLAGLVYEQYF.